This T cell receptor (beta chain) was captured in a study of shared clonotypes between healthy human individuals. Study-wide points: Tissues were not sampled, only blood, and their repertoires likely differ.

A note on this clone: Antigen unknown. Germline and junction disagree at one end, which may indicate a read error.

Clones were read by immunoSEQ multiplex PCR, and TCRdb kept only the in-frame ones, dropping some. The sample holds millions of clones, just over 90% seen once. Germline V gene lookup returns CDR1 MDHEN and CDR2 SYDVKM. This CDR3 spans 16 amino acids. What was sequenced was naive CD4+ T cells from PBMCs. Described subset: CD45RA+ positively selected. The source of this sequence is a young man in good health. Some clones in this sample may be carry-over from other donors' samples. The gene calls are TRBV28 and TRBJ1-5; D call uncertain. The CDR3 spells CASTLRQANSNQPQHF. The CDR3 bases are TGTGCCAGCACTTTAAGGCAGGCCAATAGCAATCAGCCCCAGCATTTT.